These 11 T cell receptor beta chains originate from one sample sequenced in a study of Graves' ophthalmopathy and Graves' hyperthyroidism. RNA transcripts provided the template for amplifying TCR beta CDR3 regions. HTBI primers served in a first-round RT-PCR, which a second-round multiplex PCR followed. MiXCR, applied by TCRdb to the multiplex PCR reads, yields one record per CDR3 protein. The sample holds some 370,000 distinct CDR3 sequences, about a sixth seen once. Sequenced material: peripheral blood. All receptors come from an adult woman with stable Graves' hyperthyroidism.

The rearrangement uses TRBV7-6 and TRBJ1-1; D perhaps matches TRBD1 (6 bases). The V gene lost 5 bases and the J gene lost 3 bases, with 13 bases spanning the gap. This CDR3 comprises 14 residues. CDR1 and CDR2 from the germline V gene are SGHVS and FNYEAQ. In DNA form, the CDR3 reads TGTGCCAGCAGCCCGAACCGGGGGCACACTGAAGCTTTCTTT. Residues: CASSPNRGHTEAFF.

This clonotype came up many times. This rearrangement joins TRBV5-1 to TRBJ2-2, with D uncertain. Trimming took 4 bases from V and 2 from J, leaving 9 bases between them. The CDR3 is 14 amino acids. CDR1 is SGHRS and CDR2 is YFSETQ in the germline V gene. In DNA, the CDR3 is TGCGCCAGCAGCGTCCTCCCTAACACCGGGGAGCTGTTTTTT. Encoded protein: CASSVLPNTGELFF. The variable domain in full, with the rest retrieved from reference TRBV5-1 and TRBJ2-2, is KAGVTQTPRYLIKTRGQQVTLSCSPISGHRSVSWYQQTPGQGLQFLFEYFSETQRNKGNFPGRFSGRQFSNSRSEMNVSTLELGDSALYLCASSVLPNTGELFFGEGSRLTVL.

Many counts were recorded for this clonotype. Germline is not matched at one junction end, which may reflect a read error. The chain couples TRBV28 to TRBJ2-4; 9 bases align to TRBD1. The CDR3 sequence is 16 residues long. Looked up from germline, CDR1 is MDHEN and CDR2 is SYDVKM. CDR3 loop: CASTQTGGLAKNIKYF. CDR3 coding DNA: TGTGCCAGCACTCAAACAGGGGGCCTAGCCAAAAACATTAAGTACTTC. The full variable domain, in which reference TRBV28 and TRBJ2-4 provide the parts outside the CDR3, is DVKVTQSSRYLVKRTGEKVFLECVQDMDHENMFWYRQDPGLGLRLIYFSYDVKMKEKGDIPEGYSVSREKKERFSLILESASTNQTSMYLCASTQTGGLAKNIKYFGAGTRLSVL.

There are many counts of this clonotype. CDR3 in amino acids: CAWSSLPPAAERGYTF. Written as DNA, the CDR3 is TGTGCCTGGAGCTCCCTTCCCCCCGCGGCGGAGAGGGGCTACACCTTC. The chain uses TRBV30 and TRBJ1-2; no firm D call. Trimming removed 3 bases from V and 8 bases from J, with 25 bases in between. Germline CDR1 reads GTSNPN; CDR2 reads SVGIG (reference sequence). The CDR3 is 16 residues long.

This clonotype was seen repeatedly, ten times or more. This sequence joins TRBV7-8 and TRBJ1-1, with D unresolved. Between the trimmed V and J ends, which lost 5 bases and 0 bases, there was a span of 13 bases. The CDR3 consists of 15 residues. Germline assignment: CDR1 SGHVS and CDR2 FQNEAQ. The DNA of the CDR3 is TGTGCCAGCAGCCCTAGCGGCAGGTTGAACACTGAAGCTTTCTTT. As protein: CASSPSGRLNTEAFF.

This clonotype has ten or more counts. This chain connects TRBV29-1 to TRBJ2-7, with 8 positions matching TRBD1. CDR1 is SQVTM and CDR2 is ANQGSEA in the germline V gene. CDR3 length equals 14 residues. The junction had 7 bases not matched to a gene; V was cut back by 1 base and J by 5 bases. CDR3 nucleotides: TGCAGCGTTGAAGGGACAGGGAAGGGGAACGAGCAGTACTTC. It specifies CSVEGTGKGNEQYF.

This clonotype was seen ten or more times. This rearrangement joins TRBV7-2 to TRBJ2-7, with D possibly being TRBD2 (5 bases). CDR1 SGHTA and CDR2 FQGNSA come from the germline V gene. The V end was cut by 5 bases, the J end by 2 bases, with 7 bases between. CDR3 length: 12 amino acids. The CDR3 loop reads CASSAGAYEQYF. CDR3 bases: TGTGCCAGCAGCGCCGGGGCCTACGAGCAGTACTTC.

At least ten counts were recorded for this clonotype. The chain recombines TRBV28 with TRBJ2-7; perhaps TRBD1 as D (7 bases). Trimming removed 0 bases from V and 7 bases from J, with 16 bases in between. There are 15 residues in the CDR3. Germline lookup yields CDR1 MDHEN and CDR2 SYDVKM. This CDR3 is CASSLCRGVSCEQYF. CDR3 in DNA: TGTGCCAGCAGTTTATGCAGGGGGGTATCGTGTGAGCAGTACTTC.

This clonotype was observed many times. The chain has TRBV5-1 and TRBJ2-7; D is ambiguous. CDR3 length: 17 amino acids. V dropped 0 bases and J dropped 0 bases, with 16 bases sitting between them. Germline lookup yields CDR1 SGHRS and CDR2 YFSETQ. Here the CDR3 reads CASSLAQPPQSSYEQYF. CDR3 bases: TGCGCCAGCAGCTTGGCTCAACCCCCTCAAAGCTCCTACGAGCAGTACTTC.

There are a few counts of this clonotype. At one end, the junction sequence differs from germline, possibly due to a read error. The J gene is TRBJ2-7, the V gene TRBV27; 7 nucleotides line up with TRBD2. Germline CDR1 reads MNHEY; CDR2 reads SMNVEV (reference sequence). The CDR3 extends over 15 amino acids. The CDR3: CASRTTRDYSCEQYF. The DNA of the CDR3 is TGTGCCAGCAGGACTACCCGGGACTACTCCTGCGAGCAGTACTTC.

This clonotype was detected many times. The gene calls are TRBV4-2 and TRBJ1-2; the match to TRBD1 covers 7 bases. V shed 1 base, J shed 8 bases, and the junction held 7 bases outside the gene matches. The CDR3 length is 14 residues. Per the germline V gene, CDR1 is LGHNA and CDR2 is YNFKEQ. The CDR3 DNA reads TGTGCCAGCAGCCAAGTTGAGGGGGCGCGGGGCTACACCTTC. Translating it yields CASSQVEGARGYTF.